This is a list of T cell receptor beta chains from one sample in a study of blood T cell repertoires in COVID-19. Measured with immunoSEQ multiplex PCR; TCRdb has only the in-frame clones, and not every one. The table has around 250,000 clones, about 80% seen once; the top ten hold about 2%. Specimen: peripheral blood. The receptors here all came from a man aged 30 to 45 who had recovered from COVID-19. CDR3s include the opening cysteine and the closing phenylalanine or tryptophan. Fields, in order: CDR3 length, V gene, CDR3 protein.

cdr3_length: 17
v_call: TRBV7-6
cdr3_aa: CASSRPPGFPHTDTQYF

cdr3_length: 16
v_call: TRBV5-4
cdr3_aa: CASSPTSGTGYYGYTF

cdr3_length: 15
v_call: TRBV7-2
cdr3_aa: CASSETSSSTDTQYF

cdr3_length: 13
v_call: TRBV7-2
cdr3_aa: CASSLGLAETQYF

cdr3_length: 11
v_call: TRBV29-1
cdr3_aa: CSADRATEQFF

cdr3_length: 13
v_call: TRBV6-2/TRBV6-3
cdr3_aa: CASSYRRGDEQFF

cdr3_length: 16
v_call: TRBV9
cdr3_aa: CASSVGAGGPEETQYF

cdr3_length: 14
v_call: TRBV18
cdr3_aa: CASSSNPGAGELFF

cdr3_length: 15
v_call: TRBV25-1
cdr3_aa: CASSERLPANEKLFF

cdr3_length: 13
v_call: TRBV6-5
cdr3_aa: CASRRRQGSEAFF

cdr3_length: 13
v_call: TRBV18
cdr3_aa: CASSTGEDQPQHF

cdr3_length: 14
v_call: TRBV12-5
cdr3_aa: CASGDTRTLEKLFF

cdr3_length: 16
v_call: TRBV11-3
cdr3_aa: CASSLGFGGGTDTQYF

cdr3_length: 15
v_call: TRBV5-1
cdr3_aa: CASCIDSATNEKLFF

cdr3_length: 15
v_call: TRBV2
cdr3_aa: CASSADRGNGQPQHF

cdr3_length: 17
v_call: TRBV15
cdr3_aa: CATSRDLPGTGNNEQFF

cdr3_length: 14
v_call: TRBV4-1
cdr3_aa: CASSQQPGHRTYTF

cdr3_length: 17
v_call: TRBV19
cdr3_aa: CASSFGGPSASGNTIYF

cdr3_length: 12
v_call: TRBV7-3
cdr3_aa: CASSSQGSEQFF

cdr3_length: 13
v_call: TRBV7-9
cdr3_aa: CASGQGGSDEQYF

cdr3_length: 14
v_call: TRBV18
cdr3_aa: CASSPGDRDWPLHF

cdr3_length: 13
v_call: TRBV2
cdr3_aa: CASNRDSQETQYF

cdr3_length: 14
v_call: TRBV11-2
cdr3_aa: CASSNRQVQETQYF

cdr3_length: 13
v_call: TRBV6-5
cdr3_aa: CASRRGANTEAFF

cdr3_length: 15
v_call: TRBV7-2
cdr3_aa: CASSLVGRGFTEAFF

cdr3_length: 13
v_call: TRBV5-8
cdr3_aa: CASVSPSSDTQYF

cdr3_length: 16
v_call: TRBV2
cdr3_aa: CASSNGLAGAPIGQYF

cdr3_length: 14
v_call: TRBV6-1
cdr3_aa: CASSEAPGYTEAFF

cdr3_length: 16
v_call: TRBV9
cdr3_aa: CASSVEMASSYNEQFF

cdr3_length: 13
v_call: TRBV29-1
cdr3_aa: CSVEDILEYGYTF

cdr3_length: 13
v_call: TRBV27
cdr3_aa: CASSFDAGYGYTF

cdr3_length: 15
v_call: TRBV4-2
cdr3_aa: CASSLIQDGTGELFF

cdr3_length: 16
v_call: TRBV6-5
cdr3_aa: CASSYSPGDLGNTIYF

cdr3_length: 14
v_call: TRBV24-1
cdr3_aa: CATSADRESQPQHF

cdr3_length: 13
v_call: TRBV9
cdr3_aa: CASSGDRADTQYF

cdr3_length: 13
v_call: TRBV4-1
cdr3_aa: CASSRVTGDTQYF

cdr3_length: 12
v_call: TRBV21-1
cdr3_aa: CASKSWNTEAFF

cdr3_length: 16
v_call: TRBV7-6
cdr3_aa: CASSLERGGFGEKLFF

cdr3_length: 13
v_call: TRBV2
cdr3_aa: CASRVGLAGEQYF